This TCR beta chain was sequenced during a study of shared clonotypes between healthy human individuals. From germline, CDR1 is SGHAT and CDR2 FQNNGV. The CDR3 extends over 16 amino acids. The trim removed 4 bases at V and 2 bases at J, leaving 10 bases unmatched. TCRdb's table, derived via immunoSEQ multiplex PCR, lists solely in-frame clones and lacks some. The table includes hundreds of thousands of clones, approximately 95% detected once. Naive CD8 cells comprised CD45RO-negative, CCR7-positively selected cells, excluding terminally differentiated effector memory CD45RA+ cells. V is TRBV11-2 and J is TRBJ2-7, with TRBD2 matching 8 bases. Sequencing input: naive CD8+ T cells sorted from blood. This clonotype was obtained from a woman in her twenties or thirties in good health. For the CDR3, the DNA is TGTGCCAGCAGCTCAGGCGTGGCGGGAGGTGCCTACGAGCAGTACTTC. Its translation: CASSSGVAGGAYEQYF.